The 32 T cell receptor beta chains below all came from one sample that was sequenced in a study of graft-versus-host responses after intestinal transplantation. Their antigens are not known. Sequenced by immunoSEQ multiplex PCR; TCRdb stores in-frame clones only, minus some. This table has over 70,000 clones, roughly 94% appearing once. The specimen was unstimulated CD8+ T cells sorted from spleen or lymph node cells, collected before intestinal transplant. The origin of the receptors is a human donor who received an intestinal transplant.

The chain couples TRBV6-5 to TRBJ2-1, with 7 positions matching TRBD2. Germline values: CDR1 MNHEY, CDR2 SVGAGI. The V gene end was trimmed by 6 bases and the J gene end by 9 bases; junction bases not matched to a gene: 8. The CDR3 length is 13 residues. The CDR3 loop reads CASSLSLAGEQFF. CDR3 DNA sequence: TGTGCCAGCAGCCTTTCTTTAGCGGGTGAGCAGTTCTTC.

This rearrangement joins TRBV5-6 to TRBJ2-1; TRBD2 matches 9 bases. Germline V gene sequence: CDR1 SGHDT, CDR2 YYEEEE. The CDR3 spans 16 residues. V shed 3 bases and J 4 bases; nucleotides not matched to a gene: 8. In nucleotides, the CDR3 is TGTGCCAGCAGCTCGTCCGTAGCGGGAGCGTACAATGAGCAGTTCTTC. This codes for CASSSSVAGAYNEQFF.

The table lists this clone with a count of one. This chain uses TRBV6-1 with TRBJ2-2, with 9 bases identical to TRBD2. Germline V lookup: CDR1 MNHNS, CDR2 SASEGT. The J segment lost 4 bases and the V segment lost 6 bases, leaving 6 bases of the junction unmatched. There are 15 residues in the CDR3. In DNA form, the CDR3 reads TGTGCCAGCAGAAGACTAGCGGTAGCCACCGGGGAGCTGTTTTTT. Translating it yields CASRRLAVATGELFF.

The chain combines TRBV4-1 with TRBJ1-5; 8 nucleotides agree with TRBD1. Germline V lookup: CDR1 MGHRA, CDR2 YSYEKL. J gave up 2 bases and V 2 bases, and 5 bases lay outside the gene matches. This CDR3 contains 16 residues. The CDR3 nucleotides read TGCGCCAGCAGCCAAAGGACAGGGAATGGCAATCAGCCCCAGCATTTT. It yields the protein CASSQRTGNGNQPQHF.

V usage is TRBV6-5 and J usage is TRBJ2-7; D might be TRBD2 (6 bases). The CDR3 sequence is 12 residues long. In germline, CDR1 is MNHEY, CDR2 SVGAGI. Deletions cut 7 bases from V and 5 bases from J, with 12 bases between. As DNA, the CDR3 is TGTGCCAGCACTTCGGGAGCCAACGAGCAGTACTTC. Its translation: CASTSGANEQYF.

V and J are TRBV19 and TRBJ2-3; D is perhaps TRBD1 (5 bases). This CDR3 contains 13 residues. The V gene's germline CDR1 is LNHDA and CDR2 SQIVND (reference sequence). The V gene lost 2 bases and the J gene lost 6 bases, with 9 bases spanning the gap. DNA for the CDR3: TGTGCCAGTAGTATACAGGGTCGCGATACGCAGTATTTT. This gives the protein CASSIQGRDTQYF. Filled out from reference TRBV19 and TRBJ2-3, the complete variable domain reads DGGITQSPKYLFRKEGQNVTLSCEQNLNHDAMYWYRQDPGQGLRLIYYSQIVNDFQKGDIAEGYSVSREKKESFPLTVTSAQKNPTAFYLCASSIQGRDTQYFGPGTRLTVL.

The CDR3 protein is CASSETSGNTDTQYF. The CDR3 nucleotides read TGTGCCAGCAGCGAGACTAGCGGGAATACAGATACGCAGTATTTT. V is TRBV9 and J is TRBJ2-3; 11 nucleotides line up with TRBD2. The CDR3 covers 15 residues. J gave up 3 bases and V 3 bases, and 3 bases lay outside the gene matches. Per germline, CDR1 SGDLS and CDR2 YYNGEE. The full variable domain, its missing parts supplied by reference TRBV9 and TRBJ2-3, is DSGVTQTPKHLITATGQRVTLRCSPRSGDLSVYWYQQSLDQGLQFLIQYYNGEERAKGNILERFSAQQFPDLHSELNLSSLELGDSALYFCASSETSGNTDTQYFGPGTRLTVL.

The V and J genes are TRBV27 and TRBJ2-1; perhaps TRBD1 as D (5 bases). This CDR3 has 13 residues. V was pared by 5 bases and J by 9 bases, with 14 bases between. The germline gives CDR1 MNHEY, CDR2 SMNVEV (reference sequence). In DNA, the CDR3 is TGTGCCAGCAGTCTCTCAGGGCCCGGTGAGCAGTTCTTC. Translation gives CASSLSGPGEQFF.

The chain uses TRBV27 and TRBJ2-1; no definite D call. The CDR3 extends over 16 amino acids. Trimming removed 4 bases at V and 5 bases at J, with 18 bases between. The V gene's germline CDR1 is MNHEY and CDR2 SMNVEV (reference sequence). The CDR3 DNA reads TGTGCCAGCAGTTCCTCATTGGTTAACCTTAACAATGAGCAGTTCTTC. Its translation is CASSSSLVNLNNEQFF.

The V gene is TRBV7-9, the J gene TRBJ1-4; TRBD1 agrees at 7 bases. The CDR3 contains 15 residues. Trimming at V came to 5 bases and at J to 4 bases, leaving 7 bases not matched to a gene. Germline CDR1 SEHNR, CDR2 FQNEAQ (reference sequence). This CDR3 reads CASSLLAGGNEKLFF. As DNA, the CDR3 is TGTGCCAGCAGCCTGCTGGCAGGGGGTAATGAAAAACTGTTTTTT. Variable domain in full (rest from reference TRBV7-9 and TRBJ1-4): DTGVSQNPRHKITKRGQNVTFRCDPISEHNRLYWYRQTLGQGPEFLTYFQNEAQLEKSRLLSDRFSAERPKGSFSTLEIQRTEQGDSAMYLCASSLLAGGNEKLFFGSGTQLSVL.

The V and J genes are TRBV28 and TRBJ2-7; D unclear. This CDR3 contains 11 residues. Trimming stripped 4 bases from V and 4 bases from J, with 5 bases between. Germline V gene lookup returns CDR1 MDHEN and CDR2 SYDVKM. Here the CDR3 DNA reads TGTGCCAGCAGTTACAAGTACGAGCAGTACTTC. Translating it yields CASSYKYEQYF. The variable domain in full, with the rest retrieved from reference TRBV28 and TRBJ2-7, is DVKVTQSSRYLVKRTGEKVFLECVQDMDHENMFWYRQDPGLGLRLIYFSYDVKMKEKGDIPEGYSVSREKKERFSLILESASTNQTSMYLCASSYKYEQYFGPGTRLTVT.

The chain has TRBV14 and TRBJ2-1; TRBD2 aligns across 11 bases. CDR1 and CDR2 (germline): SGHDN, FVKESK. The CDR3 sequence is 17 residues long. The ends lost 2 bases at V and 0 bases at J; junction bases unmatched: 3. In DNA form, the CDR3 reads TGTGCCAGCAGCCAACTGGGACTAGCGGACTCCTACAATGAGCAGTTCTTC. Translating it yields CASSQLGLADSYNEQFF.

The rearrangement joins TRBV7-9 to TRBJ2-3; D may match TRBD1 or TRBD2 (6 bases each). Per germline, CDR1 SEHNR and CDR2 FQNEAQ (reference sequence). Deletions cut 7 bases from V and 4 bases from J, with 18 bases between. This CDR3 region has 15 residues. In nucleotides, the CDR3 is TGTGCCAGCACCCTCCGGAGGGGGTGGTCAGATACGCAGTATTTT. This encodes CASTLRRGWSDTQYF.

The V call is TRBV27, the J call TRBJ2-7, with 8 bases that match TRBD2. The V gene end was trimmed by 5 bases and the J gene end by 3 bases; junction bases not matched to a gene: 6. Germline V lookup: CDR1 MNHEY, CDR2 SMNVEV (reference sequence). The length of the CDR3 is 14 residues. In DNA form, the CDR3 reads TGTGCCAGCAGTCCTGGACTAGCAGTCTACGAGCAGTACTTC. Protein: CASSPGLAVYEQYF.

CDR3: CASSLGPTYEQYF. CDR3 sequence (DNA): TGTGCCAGCAGCTTAGGACCAACCTACGAGCAGTACTTC. The rearrangement links TRBV5-8 to TRBJ2-7; D uncertain. The CDR3 totals 13 residues. CDR1 is SGHTS and CDR2 is YDEGEE in the germline V gene. Trimming took off 2 bases at V and 2 bases at J, with 8 bases between the two ends.

The chain couples TRBV4-1 to TRBJ1-1; TRBD1 aligns across 8 bases. CDR1 is MGHRA and CDR2 is YSYEKL in the germline V gene. V lost 4 bases to trimming and J lost 5 bases; unmatched junction nucleotides: 6. The CDR3 spans 14 residues. The CDR3 protein is CASSLDRGYTEAFF. CDR3 coding DNA: TGCGCCAGCAGCCTCGACAGGGGATATACTGAAGCTTTCTTT.

The chain recombines TRBV7-2 with TRBJ1-6; TRBD1 might be the D (5 bases). The CDR3 runs 17 residues. The germline CDR1 and CDR2 sequences are SGHTA and FQGNSA. V was clipped by 1 base and J by 0 bases, with 10 bases between them. The CDR3 sequence: CASSLGDRPSYNSPLHF. Written as DNA, the CDR3 is TGTGCCAGCAGCTTAGGGGACCGACCCTCCTATAATTCACCCCTCCACTTT.

CDR3 coding DNA: TGCAGCGTTGATGGTCCGCGGGAAGGGGTATCCCAAGAGACCCAGTACTTC. Encoded protein: CSVDGPREGVSQETQYF. V usage is TRBV29-1 and J usage is TRBJ2-5; TRBD2 is a possible D gene (6 bases). CDR3 length equals 17 residues. Trimming removed 3 bases from V and 1 base from J, with 21 bases in between. The germline gives CDR1 SQVTM, CDR2 ANQGSEA.

The chain has TRBV19 and TRBJ2-2; a weak D match, TRBD2 (5 bases). CDR1 LNHDA and CDR2 SQIVND come from the germline V gene (reference sequence). V shed 7 bases and J shed 6 bases, with 9 bases lying between them. This CDR3 is built from 12 residues. In nucleotides, the CDR3 is TGTGCCAGTACCTTGGGAGCCGGGGAGCTGTTTTTT. Protein: CASTLGAGELFF.

The chain is built from TRBV9 and TRBJ2-1; no clear D gene. Per germline, CDR1 SGDLS and CDR2 YYNGEE. The CDR3 is made up of 12 amino acids. V shed 4 bases and J shed 9 bases, with 11 bases lying between them. The CDR3 sequence: CASSIRGGEQFF. The CDR3 DNA reads as TGTGCCAGCAGCATCCGAGGCGGTGAGCAGTTCTTC.

The CDR3 nucleotides are TGTGCCAGCATACTTCAGAACACTGAAGCTTTCTTT. Translating gives CASILQNTEAFF. J is TRBJ1-1 and V is TRBV7-9; D is undetermined. V was trimmed by 7 bases and J by 1 base, leaving 7 bases between them. Germline CDR1 and CDR2: SEHNR and FQNEAQ (reference sequence). The CDR3 has 12 amino acids.

The V gene is TRBV28, the J gene TRBJ1-5; D is undetermined. The length of the CDR3 is 19 residues. CDR1 is MDHEN and CDR2 is SYDVKM in the germline V gene. The V gene lost 3 bases and the J gene lost 4 bases, with 25 bases spanning the gap. This chain's CDR3 is CASSFRPNPAPRLNQPQHF. DNA for the CDR3: TGTGCCAGCAGTTTTAGGCCAAATCCGGCCCCTCGGCTAAATCAGCCCCAGCATTTT.

The chain is built from TRBV28 and TRBJ2-3; no clear D gene. From germline, CDR1 is MDHEN and CDR2 SYDVKM. This CDR3 comprises 15 residues. Trimming took 7 bases from V and 3 from J, leaving 17 bases between them. For the CDR3, the DNA is TGTGCCAGCACCGATTTCCGGAGTGGGACAGATACGCAGTATTTT. Residues: CASTDFRSGTDTQYF.

This clone was observed a single time. The V gene is TRBV25-1, the J gene TRBJ2-7; 12 nucleotides align to TRBD2. The V gene end was trimmed by 5 bases and the J gene end by 6 bases; junction bases not matched to a gene: 8. The length of the CDR3 is 15 residues. Germline-derived CDR1 and CDR2 are MGHDK and SYGVNS. The CDR3 region is CASSYPGLAGFEQYF. For the CDR3, the DNA is TGTGCCAGCAGTTATCCGGGACTAGCGGGTTTCGAGCAGTACTTC.

The chain recombines TRBV18 with TRBJ2-7; 14 bases align to TRBD2. V lost 6 bases to trimming and J lost 6 bases; unmatched junction nucleotides: 10. Germline CDR1 is KGHSH and CDR2 is LQKENI. This CDR3 region has 16 residues. Written as DNA, the CDR3 is TGTGCCAGCTCGCCCTCGGGGACTAGCGGGAGAATCGAGCAGTACTTC. Its translation: CASSPSGTSGRIEQYF. Full variable domain (missing parts from reference TRBV18 and TRBJ2-7): NAGVMQNPRHLVRRRGQEARLRCSPMKGHSHVYWYRQLPEEGLKFMVYLQKENIIDESGMPKERFSAEFPKEGPSILRIQQVVRGDSAAYFCASSPSGTSGRIEQYFGPGTRLTVT.

The chain joins TRBV28 to TRBJ1-2; D might be TRBD1 (5 bases). The CDR3 sequence is 12 residues long. Trimming left V 7 bases short and J 4 bases short, with 10 bases between. Germline CDR1 and CDR2: MDHEN and SYDVKM. CDR3 loop: CASTPGTYGYTF. CDR3 in DNA: TGTGCCAGCACCCCGGGGACCTATGGCTACACCTTC.

The chain recombines TRBV9 with TRBJ2-1; tentatively, D is TRBD2 (6 bases). The V end lost 0 bases, the J end lost 7 bases, and 11 bases lay between the germline ends. Germline CDR1 is SGDLS and CDR2 is YYNGEE. The CDR3 consists of 14 residues. The CDR3 DNA reads TGTGCCAGCAGCGTAGGGGCCGGGGGAAATGAGCAGTTCTTC. This sequence encodes CASSVGAGGNEQFF.

The CDR3 here is CASRLLGTDERERYNEQFF. In DNA, the CDR3 is TGTGCCAGCCGATTGTTGGGGACAGACGAGCGGGAGCGGTACAATGAGCAGTTCTTC. The chain combines TRBV27 with TRBJ2-1, with a weak D call TRBD2 (8 bases). Looked up from germline, CDR1 is MNHEY and CDR2 is SMNVEV (reference sequence). V was cut by 8 bases and J by 4 bases, with 30 bases left in between. CDR3 length equals 19 residues.

V and J are TRBV2 and TRBJ1-5; D might be TRBD1 (5 bases). V was clipped by 5 bases and J by 5 bases, with 16 bases between them. Germline values: CDR1 SNHLY, CDR2 FYNNEI. There are 15 residues in the CDR3. CDR3 sequence (DNA): TGTGCCAGCAGTACCGGCAGGGCGGTGGATCAGCCCCAGCATTTT. Translation gives CASSTGRAVDQPQHF.

The chain couples TRBV7-3 to TRBJ2-7; 8 bases match TRBD1. V gave up 6 bases and J gave up 3 bases; unmatched junction bases: 7. Germline V gene data show CDR1 as SGHTA and CDR2 as FQGTGA. The CDR3 has 14 amino acids. The CDR3 spells CASSYGQGDYEQYF. The CDR3 DNA sequence: TGTGCCAGCAGTTACGGACAGGGAGACTACGAGCAGTACTTC.

This chain joins TRBV7-6 and TRBJ2-1; D gene uncertain. V was cut by 1 base and J by 0 bases, with 7 bases left in between. Germline lookup yields CDR1 SGHVS and CDR2 FNYEAQ. This CDR3 has 15 residues. The CDR3 sequence is CASSLVGGSYNEQFF. The CDR3 DNA sequence: TGTGCCAGCAGCTTAGTGGGCGGCTCCTACAATGAGCAGTTCTTC.

This rearrangement joins TRBV2 to TRBJ2-2, with 7 bases lining up with TRBD1. This CDR3 region has 15 residues. Germline V gene sequence: CDR1 SNHLY, CDR2 FYNNEI. V gave up 6 bases and J gave up 4 bases; unmatched junction bases: 8. Written as DNA, the CDR3 is TGTGCCAGCAGCCCTTACCCAGGGGGCACCGGGGAGCTGTTTTTT. This encodes CASSPYPGGTGELFF. The variable domain in full, with the rest retrieved from reference TRBV2 and TRBJ2-2, is EPEVTQTPSHQVTQMGQEVILRCVPISNHLYFYWYRQILGQKVEFLVSFYNNEISEKSEIFDDQFSVERPDGSNFTLKIRSTKLEDSAMYFCASSPYPGGTGELFFGEGSRLTVL.